The present T cell receptor (beta chain) was sequenced within a study of early stage breast cancer tumors. In the study overall: About 70% of the 16 invasive tumors were ER+, PR+ and HER2-. Notes on the study in general: In 14 of 16 patients, blood comparison separated tumor from normal breast. Tumors had about 2.6-fold higher T cell density than normal breast.

CDR1 and CDR2 from the germline V gene are KGHSH and LQKENI. This CDR3 spans 13 amino acids. J gave up 7 bases and V 6 bases, and 7 bases lay outside the gene matches. The table came from immunoSEQ multiplex PCR; TCRdb's copy has only in-frame clones and leaves some out. The sample records roughly 53,000 clones, about 93% being singletons. Note on this clone: The antigen is unknown.

This sequence was found in a person between 65 and 79 years old with breast cancer. V and J are TRBV18 and TRBJ1-1, with 8 bases identical to TRBD1. Sequenced input: blood. CDR3 in amino acids: CASSSTGDGEAFF. DNA for the CDR3: TGTGCCAGCTCGTCGACAGGGGATGGTGAAGCTTTCTTT.